The clone carrying this T cell receptor (beta chain) was recorded once. The antigen is unknown. TCRB transcripts that were expressed got sequenced, as all of the isolated RNA had been reverse transcribed. Assay used: immunoSEQ multiplex PCR; TCRdb lists only in-frame clones, some missing. The sample shows roughly 15,000 clones, 60% to 75% of them seen only once. The J segment lost 7 bases and the V segment lost 2 bases, leaving 4 bases of the junction unmatched. CDR3 length: 14 residues. The V gene's germline CDR1 is MDHEN and CDR2 SYDVKM. These data come from a study of beta chain features in type 1 diabetes. Study overall: There was similarity between patients and healthy donors in age, gender and cell yields. Overall study results and limits: In cDNA sequencing, cells with high TCR expression could be over-represented. Shorter TCRB CDR3s, moderately but significantly so, marked every one of the four CD4+ subsets in Type 1 diabetes patients. VDJ junctions from type 1 diabetes patients carried fewer insertions and larger deletions.

Purities over 98% were achieved in all sorted populations. Sample: stem cell memory CD4+ T cells from blood. V gene TRBV28 combines with J gene TRBJ2-3; 9 bases fit TRBD1. The receptor was isolated from a man under 40 with type 1 diabetes. The CDR3 DNA reads TGTGCCAGCAGTTTACTGGGACAGGGATATACGCAGTATTTT. It yields the protein CASSLLGQGYTQYF.